This T cell receptor (beta chain) is from a study of PD-1 blockade in classical Hodgkin lymphoma. V gave up 5 bases and J gave up 7 bases; unmatched junction bases: 10. This CDR3 has 16 amino acids. CDR1 is SSHAT, CDR2 FNYEAQ, per germline (reference sequence). Method: immunoSEQ multiplex PCR; TCRdb's copy keeps in-frame clones and lacks some. The sample comprises approximately 14,000 clones, under 90% of which are singletons, and roughly 18% rests with the top ten. Sample time point: cycle 4 day 1 (C4D1), after 6 weeks of nivolumab. Relapses following autologous stem cell transplantation were seen in all patients, with brentuximab vedotin exposure varying. Investigators obtained CD8+ T cells from thawed PBMCs by magnetic negative selection.

The clonotype was recovered from a human donor with classical Hodgkin lymphoma. The chain employs TRBV7-7 and TRBJ1-4, with 10 bases fitting TRBD1. The sample was CD8+ T cells from blood, taken before the fourth cycle of nivolumab. This chain's CDR3 is CASSLKVDRGFEKLFF. The CDR3 nucleotides read TGTGCCAGCAGCCTGAAAGTGGACAGGGGGTTTGAAAAACTGTTTTTT. Supplemented by reference TRBV7-7 and TRBJ1-4, the full variable domain reads GAGVSQSPRYKVTKRGQDVTLRCDPISSHATLYWYQQALGQGPEFLTYFNYEAQPDKSGLPSDRFSAERPEGSISTLTIQRTEQRDSAMYRCASSLKVDRGFEKLFFGSGTQLSVL.